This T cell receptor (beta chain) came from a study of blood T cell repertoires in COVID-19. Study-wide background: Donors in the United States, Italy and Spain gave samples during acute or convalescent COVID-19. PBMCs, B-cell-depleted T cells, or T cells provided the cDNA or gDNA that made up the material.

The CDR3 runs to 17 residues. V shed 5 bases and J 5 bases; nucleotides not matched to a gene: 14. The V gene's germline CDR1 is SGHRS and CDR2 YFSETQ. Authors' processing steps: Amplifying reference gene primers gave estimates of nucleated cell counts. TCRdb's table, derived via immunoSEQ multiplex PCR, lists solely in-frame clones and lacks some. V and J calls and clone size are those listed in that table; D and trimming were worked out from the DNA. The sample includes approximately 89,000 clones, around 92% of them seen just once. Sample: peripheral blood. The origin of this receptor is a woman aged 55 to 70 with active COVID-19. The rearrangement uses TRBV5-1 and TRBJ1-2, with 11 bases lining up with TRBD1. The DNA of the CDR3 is TGCGCCAGCAGACCTAGGACAGGGGGCGAAATGGATTATGGCTACACCTTC. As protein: CASRPRTGGEMDYGYTF.